The next 3 T cell receptor beta chains were all read from a single sample in a study of cytomegalovirus exposure and HLA in healthy donors. In the PCR, 60 Vbeta and 13 Jbeta primers were used. The assay was immunoSEQ multiplex PCR, and TCRdb's table has in-frame clones only and misses some. The sample carries 100,000 to 150,000 clones, about 81% recorded once. Sequenced material: PBMCs. These receptors all stem from a woman in her forties in good health and CMV-seropositive.

This clone was counted only a few times. The chain couples TRBV10-3 to TRBJ2-6, with 7 bases fitting TRBD1. The germline gives CDR1 ENHRY, CDR2 SYGVKD. The CDR3 length is 17 residues. V shed 0 bases, J shed 0 bases, and the junction held 2 bases outside the gene matches. CDR3 residues: CAISESTGSSGANVLTF. In DNA, the CDR3 is TGTGCCATCAGTGAGTCGACAGGGAGCTCTGGGGCCAACGTCCTGACTTTC.

This clone has a single count. This chain uses TRBV9 with TRBJ1-6; D not certain. Per the germline V gene, CDR1 is SGDLS and CDR2 is YYNGEE. The CDR3 runs 15 residues. Trimming took off 4 bases at V and 5 bases at J, with 13 bases between the two ends. CDR3 loop: CASSPRQGHNSPLHF. The CDR3 DNA sequence: TGTGCCAGCAGCCCCAGACAAGGCCATAATTCACCCCTCCACTTT.

The chain employs TRBV23-1 and TRBJ1-2; D gene unclear. TRBV23-1 is identified as an open reading frame with a role that is uncertain. CDR3 length: 13 residues. V lost 6 bases and J 6 bases, leaving 14 bases between the germline ends. CDR3 in amino acids: CASSRRGMDGYTF. The CDR3 nucleotides read TGCGCCAGCAGCCGGCGGGGAATGGATGGCTACACCTTC.